A selection of T cell receptor beta chains follows, all from one sample in a study of blood T cell repertoires in COVID-19. Sequenced by immunoSEQ multiplex PCR; TCRdb stores in-frame clones only, minus some. This table holds around 320,000 clones, around 91% found once. Sequences were obtained from PBMCs or T cells enriched from blood (not recorded which). Receptor source: a woman between 18 and 29 years old with acute COVID-19. The CDR3 runs from the conserved cysteine through the conserved F or W. D genes are given only for firm matches. Size is omitted from some rows. Given values are once, few, many or a class for expanded clones.

clone_size	v_call	j_call	d_call	cdr3_nt	cdr3_aa
once	TRBV7-2	TRBJ2-1	TRBD1	TGTGCCAGCAGCCCGCGACAGGGGGCGGCGATCAATGAGCAGTTCTTC	CASSPRQGAAINEQFF
.	TRBV6-4	TRBJ1-1	.	TGTGCCAGCAGCCCGGGAGGAGAGAACACTGAAGCTTTCTTT	CASSPGGENTEAFF
few	TRBV3-1/TRBV3-2	TRBJ2-7	.	TGTGCCAGCAGCCAAGGTAGCGCCCTTCGTCTCGAGCAGTACTTC	CASSQGSALRLEQYF
.	TRBV28	TRBJ1-2	TRBD1	TGTGCCAGCAGTCCTTCGACAGGGGAGACAGGGTATGGCTACACCTTC	CASSPSTGETGYGYTF
once	TRBV11-2	TRBJ2-7	.	TGTGCCACCACGGCGGAAGCTACCTACGAGCAGTACTTC	CATTAEATYEQYF
.	TRBV6-5	TRBJ2-1	.	TGTGCCAGCAGTTACAAACTACAGGGCAATGAGCAGTTCTTC	CASSYKLQGNEQFF
few	TRBV2	TRBJ1-3	.	TGTGCCAGCAGCGTAGACAGCTACTCTGGAAACACCATATATTTT	CASSVDSYSGNTIYF
.	TRBV27	TRBJ2-3	.	TGTGCCAGCAGTTTAAGCCCCTATGGCACAGATACGCAGTATTTT	CASSLSPYGTDTQYF
.	TRBV27	TRBJ2-7	TRBD1	TGTGCCAGCAGTACAGGGGGCTCCCTCATCTACGAGCAGTACTTC	CASSTGGSLIYEQYF
.	TRBV6-5	TRBJ2-1	TRBD2	TGTGCCAGCAGTTACTCCGGGGGGACCATGTTCTTC	CASSYSGGTMFF
.	TRBV6-5	TRBJ1-1	.	TGTGCCAGCACCCCACAGGGCACTGAAGCTTTCTTT	CASTPQGTEAFF
.	TRBV11-3	TRBJ2-5	TRBD1	TGTGCCAGCAGCTTATTTGGACAGGGGGCGAGTGAGACCCAGTACTTC	CASSLFGQGASETQYF
.	TRBV18	TRBJ1-1	.	TGTGCCAGCTCAATATTGAACACTGAAGCTTTCTTT	CASSILNTEAFF
.	TRBV3-1/TRBV3-2	TRBJ2-1	TRBD2	TGTGCCAGCAGCCAAGATTGGGGGGAGGGCCCCTACAATGAGCAGTTCTTC	CASSQDWGEGPYNEQFF
once	TRBV28	TRBJ1-5	.	TGTGCCAGCAACCAGGCGGGTGGCCTGTATAGCAATCAGCCCCAGCATTTT	CASNQAGGLYSNQPQHF
once	TRBV2	TRBJ2-7	.	TGTGCCAGCAGACTAGGGATCGGGGGCGAGCAGTACTTC	CASRLGIGGEQYF
once	TRBV10-3	TRBJ1-2	.	TGTGCCATCAGTGACCCAGGGTTGGGTAACTATGGCTACACCTTC	CAISDPGLGNYGYTF
.	TRBV16	TRBJ1-1	.	TGTGCCAGCAGCCCGCCGGTCACTGAAGCTTTCTTT	CASSPPVTEAFF
.	TRBV18	TRBJ1-1	.	TGTGCCAGCTCACCAGAGCGGTTGCGGGGCACTGAAGCTTTCTTT	CASSPERLRGTEAFF
.	TRBV2	TRBJ2-1	TRBD2	TGTGCCAGCAGTTCCGAGCGGGAGTCTCCCTATGAGCAGTTCTTC	CASSSERESPYEQFF
.	TRBV10-2	TRBJ1-5	TRBD1	TGCGCCAGCAATCCGACAGGGGGTCTGGATCAGCCCCAGCATTTT	CASNPTGGLDQPQHF
.	TRBV5-1	TRBJ2-7	TRBD2	TGCGCCAGCAGCTTCTCGACTAGCGGGAGCTACGAGCAGTACTTC	CASSFSTSGSYEQYF
few	TRBV28	TRBJ1-5	.	TGTGCCAGCAGTTTAGTCTCAGGGGTGGGTGGCAATCAGCCCCAGCATTTT	CASSLVSGVGGNQPQHF
.	TRBV30	TRBJ2-7	.	TGTGCCTGGAGTACGGGGGCCTACGAGCAGTACTTC	CAWSTGAYEQYF
.	TRBV11-2	TRBJ2-1	TRBD2	TGTGCCAGCAGCCAATTAGGCAGCGGGAGGGCCTCCTACAATGAGCAGTTCTTC	CASSQLGSGRASYNEQFF
once	TRBV9	TRBJ2-1	TRBD2	TGTGCCAGCACCCTCAACCCACTAGCGGGATACAATGAGCAGTTCTTC	CASTLNPLAGYNEQFF
.	TRBV4-2	TRBJ2-7	TRBD2	TGTGCCAGCAGCCCTGGGACTAGCGGGAGTTACTACGAGCAGTACTTC	CASSPGTSGSYYEQYF
.	TRBV28	TRBJ2-3	TRBD2	TGTGCCAGCAGTTCCCCCGGGCGGGAGGGCCAAGATACGCAGTATTTT	CASSSPGREGQDTQYF
.	TRBV3-1/TRBV3-2	TRBJ2-7	TRBD1	TGTGCCAGCAGCCAAGGGGGACAGGCGTCCTACGAGCAGTACTTC	CASSQGGQASYEQYF
.	TRBV27	TRBJ2-7	.	TGTGCCAGCGGGCACAGGGCCTCCTACGAGCAGTACTTC	CASGHRASYEQYF
.	TRBV6-5	TRBJ1-4	.	TGTGCCAGTCGTCAGGGCTCAACTAATGAAAAACTGTTTTTT	CASRQGSTNEKLFF
.	TRBV5-1	TRBJ1-1	.	TGCGCCAGCAGCTTGACGGACGGAGGCACTGAAGCTTTCTTT	CASSLTDGGTEAFF
.	TRBV27	TRBJ2-7	TRBD2	TGTGCCAGCAGTCTAACCGGAGGGACTAGCGAATTTTACGAGCAGTACTTC	CASSLTGGTSEFYEQYF